This T cell receptor beta chain was observed in a study of beta chain features in type 1 diabetes. Study results and caveats: In all four CD4+ subsets, TCRB CDR3 length was significantly, moderately reduced in type 1 diabetes. Patients with type 1 diabetes showed fewer VDJ junction insertions and more deletions. TCRB rearrangement may or may not be influenced by HLA type; here this remained unresolved.

This clone was detected only a few times. Its specificity is unknown. The entirety of the isolated RNA underwent reverse transcription, so expressed TCRB transcripts were sequenced. Libraries were prepared by immunoSEQ multiplex PCR; TCRdb keeps only in-frame clonotypes and omits some of them. The sample has 150,000 to 200,000 clones, roughly 8% seen once. The CDR3 spans 14 residues. The V end was cut by 6 bases, the J end by 2 bases, with 13 bases between. The germline CDR1 and CDR2 sequences are ENHRY and SYGVKD. There was one heparinised blood draw per donor, averaging approximately 120 mL. Material: central memory CD4+ T cells from blood. The chain is built from TRBV10-3 and TRBJ2-5, with D perhaps TRBD1 (7 bases). The sequence derives from a woman aged 18-30 years with type 1 diabetes. CDR3 protein: CAISGGQTQETQYF. CDR3 nucleotides: TGTGCCATCAGCGGGGGACAGACACAAGAGACCCAGTACTTC.